This entry features one TCR beta chain sequence. Its target is not known. TCRdb re-called the 5' RACE reads, yielding one record per CDR3 amino acid sequence without DNA. Listed are approximately 6,000 distinct CDR3 sequences; 50% to 75% falls within the top ten. Germline V gives CDR1 SGHNT, CDR2 YYREEE (reference sequence). The CDR3 covers 14 residues. The source of the sample is a study of T cells expressing NK-cell markers. The wider study: With respect to HCMV, most of the eight sequenced donors were seropositive, and one was seronegative. Notes on the study in general: Top CD8+ clonotypes included the dominant CD3+CD56+NKG2C+ clonotypes in several donors. In several donors, dominant clonotypes made up about 28.3-65% of CD3+CD56-NKG2C+ cells.

This receptor was identified in a man between 18 and 29 years old in good health. The chain is built from TRBV5-4 and TRBJ2-1; the D call of TRBD1 rests on TCRdb alone, since no DNA is present to check it. Material for sequencing was blood T cells: a sorted CD56 or NKG2C T cell subset, CD4+ or CD8+ T cells, or bulk PBMC T cells (not recorded which). The CDR3: CASSLGQGYNEQFF.